Detailed here is one T cell receptor beta chain. Its antigen remains unknown. The sample is drawn from a study of vaccination and CD4 T cells after COVID-19. Scientists ran DNA taken from cultured CD4+ T cells through the Oncomine TCR Beta short-read assay for sequencing. MiXCR, applied by TCRdb to the PCR reads, yields one record per CDR3 protein. The sample carries 12,000 or so distinct CDR3 sequences, over 50% recorded once. General observations from the study: Convalescent patients displayed spike mono-reactivity in 304 of 307 vaccine-specific clones.

Indicated treatment: roughly 10-day PBMC culture with coronavirus spike peptide pools or control peptides (ViraFEST assay). Germline V lookup: CDR1 KGHSH, CDR2 LQKENI. CDR3 size: 14 residues. V shed 3 bases and J shed 2 bases, with 8 bases lying between them. This receptor was identified in a human donor who had recovered from COVID-19. Sequenced material: CD4+ T cells from blood, cultured in vitro. V is TRBV18 and J is TRBJ1-5; D gene unclear. The CDR3 nucleotides are TGTGCCAGCTCACCGAGCGGGGGCAATCAGCCCCAGCATTTT. Its protein is CASSPSGGNQPQHF. Full variable domain (outside the CDR3, taken from reference TRBV18 and TRBJ1-5): NAGVMQNPRHLVRRRGQEARLRCSPMKGHSHVYWYRQLPEEGLKFMVYLQKENIIDESGMPKERFSAEFPKEGPSILRIQQVVRGDSAAYFCASSPSGGNQPQHFGDGTRLSIL.